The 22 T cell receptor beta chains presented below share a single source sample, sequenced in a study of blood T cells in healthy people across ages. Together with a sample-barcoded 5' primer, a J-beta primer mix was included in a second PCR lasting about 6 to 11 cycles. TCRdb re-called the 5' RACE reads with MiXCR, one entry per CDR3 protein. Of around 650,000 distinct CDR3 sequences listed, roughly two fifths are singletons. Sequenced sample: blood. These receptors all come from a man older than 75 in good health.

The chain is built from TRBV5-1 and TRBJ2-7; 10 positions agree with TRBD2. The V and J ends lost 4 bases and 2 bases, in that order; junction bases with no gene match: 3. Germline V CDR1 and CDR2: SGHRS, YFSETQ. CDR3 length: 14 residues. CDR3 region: CASSRTSGPYEQYF. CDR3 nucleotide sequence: TGCGCCAGCAGCAGGACTAGCGGTCCCTACGAGCAGTACTTC.

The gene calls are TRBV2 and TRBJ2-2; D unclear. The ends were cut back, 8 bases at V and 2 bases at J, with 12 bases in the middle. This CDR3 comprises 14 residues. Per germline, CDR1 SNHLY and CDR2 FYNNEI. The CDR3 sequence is CASRWMGNTGELFF. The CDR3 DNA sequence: TGTGCCAGCCGCTGGATGGGAAACACCGGGGAGCTGTTTTTT.

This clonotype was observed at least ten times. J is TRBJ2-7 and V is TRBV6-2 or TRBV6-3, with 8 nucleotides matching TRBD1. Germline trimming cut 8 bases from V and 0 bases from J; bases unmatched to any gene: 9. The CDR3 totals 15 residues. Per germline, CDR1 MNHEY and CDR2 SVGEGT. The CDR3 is CASLAGTGISYEQYF. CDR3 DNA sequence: TGTGCCAGCCTTGCCGGGACAGGAATCTCCTACGAGCAGTACTTC.

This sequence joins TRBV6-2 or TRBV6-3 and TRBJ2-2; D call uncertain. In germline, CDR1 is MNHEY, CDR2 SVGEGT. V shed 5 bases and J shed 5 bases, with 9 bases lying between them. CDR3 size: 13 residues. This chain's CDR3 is CASSPTRTGELFF. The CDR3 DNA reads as TGTGCCAGCAGTCCAACACGGACCGGGGAGCTGTTTTTT.

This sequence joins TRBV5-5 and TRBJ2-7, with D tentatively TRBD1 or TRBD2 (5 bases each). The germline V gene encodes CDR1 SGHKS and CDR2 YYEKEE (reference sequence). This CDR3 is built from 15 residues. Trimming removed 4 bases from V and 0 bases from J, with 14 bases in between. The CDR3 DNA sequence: TGTGCCAGCAGCAGAGACCGGGACGCCTCCTACGAGCAGTACTTC. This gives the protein CASSRDRDASYEQYF.

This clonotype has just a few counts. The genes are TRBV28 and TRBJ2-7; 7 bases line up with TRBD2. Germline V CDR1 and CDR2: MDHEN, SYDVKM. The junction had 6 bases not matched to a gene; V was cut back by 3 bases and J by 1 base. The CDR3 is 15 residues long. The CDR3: CASSLGGSTSYEQYF. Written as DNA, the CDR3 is TGTGCCAGCAGTTTGGGGGGGTCGACTTCCTACGAGCAGTACTTC.

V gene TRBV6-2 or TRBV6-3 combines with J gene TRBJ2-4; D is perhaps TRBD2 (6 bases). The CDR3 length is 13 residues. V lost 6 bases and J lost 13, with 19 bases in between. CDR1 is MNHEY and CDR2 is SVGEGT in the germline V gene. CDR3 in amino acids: CASREEGRHEQYF. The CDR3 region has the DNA TGTGCCAGCAGGGAAGAGGGGAGGCATGAGCAGTACTTC.

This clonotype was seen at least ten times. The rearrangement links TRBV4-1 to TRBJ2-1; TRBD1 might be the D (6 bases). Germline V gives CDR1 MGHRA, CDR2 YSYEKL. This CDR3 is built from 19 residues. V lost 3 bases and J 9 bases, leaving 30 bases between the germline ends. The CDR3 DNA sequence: TGCGCCAGCAGCCATAAGACAGGCGGTTCCCACGGGCCCCCGGGTGAGCAGTTCTTC. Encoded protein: CASSHKTGGSHGPPGEQFF.

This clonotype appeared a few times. CDR3 coding DNA: TGTGCCAGCAGCCCCACCGGTGGGGGCACTGAAGCTTTCTTT. This sequence encodes CASSPTGGGTEAFF. The chain couples TRBV7-3 to TRBJ1-1, with D perhaps TRBD1 (5 bases). The CDR3 loop spans 14 amino acids. Trimming took 5 bases from V and 4 from J, leaving 14 bases between them. The germline CDR1 and CDR2 sequences are SGHTA and FQGTGA.

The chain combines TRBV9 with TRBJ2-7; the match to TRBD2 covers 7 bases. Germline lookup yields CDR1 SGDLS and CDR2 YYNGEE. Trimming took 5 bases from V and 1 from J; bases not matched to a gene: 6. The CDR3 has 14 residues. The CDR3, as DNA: TGTGCCAGCAGTGTTACACTAGCGTCCTACGAGCAGTACTTC. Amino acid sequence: CASSVTLASYEQYF.

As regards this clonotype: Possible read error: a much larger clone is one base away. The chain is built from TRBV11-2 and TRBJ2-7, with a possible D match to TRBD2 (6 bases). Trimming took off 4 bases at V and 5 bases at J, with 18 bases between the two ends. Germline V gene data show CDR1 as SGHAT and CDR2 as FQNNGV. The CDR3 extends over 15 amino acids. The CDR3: CASSWKEGRTHEQYF. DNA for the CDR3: TGTGCCAGCAGCTGGAAGGAGGGTAGGACCCACGAGCAGTACTTC.

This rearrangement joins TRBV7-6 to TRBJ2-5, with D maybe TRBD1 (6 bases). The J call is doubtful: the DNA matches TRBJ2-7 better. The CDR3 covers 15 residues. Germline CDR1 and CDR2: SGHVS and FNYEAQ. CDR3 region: CASSLDAGASYEQYF. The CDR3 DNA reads TGTGCCAGCAGCTTAGACGCAGGGGCCTCCTACGAGCAGTACTTC.

Written as DNA, the CDR3 is TGTGCCAGCAGTTTATCTCGCTCGGGCAATAGCGGGAGCAGGTACGAGCAGTACTTC. The encoded protein is CASSLSRSGNSGSRYEQYF. The chain links TRBV28 to TRBJ2-7; 9 nucleotides agree with TRBD2. This CDR3 has 19 amino acids. CDR1 is MDHEN and CDR2 is SYDVKM in the germline V gene. With V trimmed by 1 base and J by 4 bases, 17 bases remained unmatched.

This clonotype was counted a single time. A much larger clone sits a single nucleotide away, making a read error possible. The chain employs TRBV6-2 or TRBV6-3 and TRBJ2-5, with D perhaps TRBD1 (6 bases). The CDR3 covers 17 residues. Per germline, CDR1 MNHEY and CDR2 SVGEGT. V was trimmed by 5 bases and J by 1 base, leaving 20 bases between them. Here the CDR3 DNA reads TGTGCCAGCAGTCGCCAACCCGGGACAACAAGCCAAGAGACCCAGTACTTC. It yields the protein CASSRQPGTTSQETQYF.

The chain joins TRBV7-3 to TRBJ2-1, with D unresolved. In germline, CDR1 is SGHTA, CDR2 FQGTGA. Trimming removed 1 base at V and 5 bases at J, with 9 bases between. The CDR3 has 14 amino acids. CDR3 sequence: CASSLKYGDNEQFF. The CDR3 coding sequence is TGTGCCAGCAGCTTAAAATACGGCGACAATGAGCAGTTCTTC.

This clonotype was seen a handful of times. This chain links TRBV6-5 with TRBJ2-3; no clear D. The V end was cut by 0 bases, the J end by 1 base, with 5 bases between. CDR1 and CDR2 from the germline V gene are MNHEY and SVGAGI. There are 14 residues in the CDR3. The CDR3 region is CASSYSDGTDTQYF. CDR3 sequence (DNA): TGTGCCAGCAGTTACTCGGATGGCACAGATACGCAGTATTTT.

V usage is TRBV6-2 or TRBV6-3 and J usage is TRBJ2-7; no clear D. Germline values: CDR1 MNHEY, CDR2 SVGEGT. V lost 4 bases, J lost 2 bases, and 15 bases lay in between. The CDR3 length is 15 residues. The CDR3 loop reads CASSSPDLPTYEQYF. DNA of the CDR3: TGTGCCAGCAGTTCCCCGGACCTCCCTACCTACGAGCAGTACTTC.

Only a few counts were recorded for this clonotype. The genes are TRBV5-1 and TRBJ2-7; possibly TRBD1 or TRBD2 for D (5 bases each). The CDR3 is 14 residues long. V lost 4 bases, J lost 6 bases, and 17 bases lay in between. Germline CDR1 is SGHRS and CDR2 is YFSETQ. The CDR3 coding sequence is TGCGCCAGCAGCCACGGGACGTCGGAGGCCGAGCAGTACTTC. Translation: CASSHGTSEAEQYF.

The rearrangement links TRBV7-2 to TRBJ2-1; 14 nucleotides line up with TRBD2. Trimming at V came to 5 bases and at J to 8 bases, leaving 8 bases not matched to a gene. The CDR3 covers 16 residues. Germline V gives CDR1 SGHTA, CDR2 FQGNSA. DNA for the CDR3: TGTGCCAGCAGCCGATACGGGACTAGCGGGAGTTATGAGCAGTTCTTC. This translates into CASSRYGTSGSYEQFF. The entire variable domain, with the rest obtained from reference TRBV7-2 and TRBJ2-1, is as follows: GAGVSQSPSNKVTEKGKDVELRCDPISGHTALYWYRQSLGQGLEFLIYFQGNSAPDKSGLPSDRFSAERTGGSVSTLTIQRTQQEDSAVYLCASSRYGTSGSYEQFFGPGTRLTVL.

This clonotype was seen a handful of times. In nucleotides, the CDR3 is TGTGCCACGTGGGGCCACAATGAGCAGTTCTTC. Translated, it gives CATWGHNEQFF. J is TRBJ2-1 and V is TRBV10-3; D is perhaps TRBD1 (5 bases). The V gene's germline CDR1 is ENHRY and CDR2 SYGVKD. V gave up 10 bases and J gave up 5 bases, with 9 bases separating them. CDR3 length: 11 amino acids.

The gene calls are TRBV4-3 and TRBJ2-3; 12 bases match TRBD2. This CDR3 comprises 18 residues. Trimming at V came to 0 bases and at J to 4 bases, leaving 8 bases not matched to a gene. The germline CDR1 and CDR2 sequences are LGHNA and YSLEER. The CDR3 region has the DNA TGCGCCAGCAGCCAAGATCTCCTAGCGGGAGGGCAGGCAGATACGCAGTATTTT. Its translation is CASSQDLLAGGQADTQYF.

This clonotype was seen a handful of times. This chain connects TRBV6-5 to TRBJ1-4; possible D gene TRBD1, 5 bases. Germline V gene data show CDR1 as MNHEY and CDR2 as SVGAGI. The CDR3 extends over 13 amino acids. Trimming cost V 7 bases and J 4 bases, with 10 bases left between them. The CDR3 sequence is CASKRQLNEKLFF. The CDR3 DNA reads TGTGCCAGCAAAAGACAGCTTAATGAAAAACTGTTTTTT.